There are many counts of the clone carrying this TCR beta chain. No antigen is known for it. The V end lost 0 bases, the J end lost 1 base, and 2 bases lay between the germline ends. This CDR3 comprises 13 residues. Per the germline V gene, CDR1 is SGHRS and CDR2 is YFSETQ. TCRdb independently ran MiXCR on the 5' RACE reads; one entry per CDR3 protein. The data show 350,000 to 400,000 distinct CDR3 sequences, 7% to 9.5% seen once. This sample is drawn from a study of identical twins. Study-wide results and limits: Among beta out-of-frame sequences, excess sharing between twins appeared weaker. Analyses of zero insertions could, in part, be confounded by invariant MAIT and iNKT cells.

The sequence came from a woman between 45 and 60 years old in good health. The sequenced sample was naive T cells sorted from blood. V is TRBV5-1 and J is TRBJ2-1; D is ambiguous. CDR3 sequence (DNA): TGCGCCAGCAGCTTGGGGTCCTACAATGAGCAGTTCTTC. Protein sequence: CASSLGSYNEQFF.